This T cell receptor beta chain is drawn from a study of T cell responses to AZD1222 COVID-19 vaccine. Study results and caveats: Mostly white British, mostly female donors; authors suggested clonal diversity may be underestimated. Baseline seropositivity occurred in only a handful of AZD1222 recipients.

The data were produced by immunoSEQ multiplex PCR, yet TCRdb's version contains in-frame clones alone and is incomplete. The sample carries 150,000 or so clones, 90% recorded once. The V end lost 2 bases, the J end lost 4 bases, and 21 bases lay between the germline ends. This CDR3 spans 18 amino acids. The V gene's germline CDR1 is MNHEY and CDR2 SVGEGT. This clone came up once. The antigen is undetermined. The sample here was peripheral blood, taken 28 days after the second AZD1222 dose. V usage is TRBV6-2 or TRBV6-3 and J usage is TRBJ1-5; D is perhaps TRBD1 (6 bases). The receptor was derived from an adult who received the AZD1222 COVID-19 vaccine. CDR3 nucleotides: TGTGCCAGCAGTTACCGGACCGGGGGGACAATGGGGAATCAGCCCCAGCATTTT. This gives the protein CASSYRTGGTMGNQPQHF.